These 26 T cell receptor beta chains were sequenced from one sample in a study of control samples from healthy donors and cancer patients. Assay: immunoSEQ multiplex PCR; the TCRdb copy retains only in-frame clones and omits some. This table has about 180,000 clones, more than 80% appearing once. The sample was blood. The receptors derive from a man aged 25-40 years in good health.

On this clone itself: This sample includes further DNA sequences coding for the same CDR3. The chain uses TRBV5-1 and TRBJ2-7; 8 nucleotides match TRBD2. Germline CDR1 SGHRS, CDR2 YFSETQ. CDR3 size: 14 residues. Germline trimming cut 1 base from V and 1 base from J; bases unmatched to any gene: 1. Written as DNA, the CDR3 is TGCGCCAGCAGCTTGACTAGCGGTTCCTACGAGCAGTACTTC. This encodes CASSLTSGSYEQYF.

The rearrangement uses TRBV6-5 and TRBJ2-7; perhaps TRBD2 as D (6 bases). Germline V gives CDR1 MNHEY, CDR2 SVGAGI. V was clipped by 5 bases and J by 0 bases, with 8 bases between them. The CDR3 loop spans 13 amino acids. In DNA, the CDR3 is TGTGCCAGCAGTCGGGGGACCTCCTACGAGCAGTACTTC. Its translation: CASSRGTSYEQYF.

The chain combines TRBV27 with TRBJ1-5; D unresolved. This CDR3 is 12 amino acids long. In germline, CDR1 is MNHEY, CDR2 SMNVEV (reference sequence). Deletions cut 5 bases from V and 4 bases from J, with 6 bases between. CDR3 region: CASSPTNQPQHF. CDR3 DNA sequence: TGTGCCAGCAGTCCAACTAATCAGCCCCAGCATTTT.

The rearrangement links TRBV18 to TRBJ1-1; possible D gene TRBD1, 5 bases. Germline CDR1 is KGHSH and CDR2 is LQKENI. V was pared by 6 bases and J by 1 base, with 9 bases between. CDR3 length: 13 residues. Here the CDR3 reads CASSLDKNTEAFF. CDR3 DNA: TGTGCCAGCTCCCTGGACAAGAACACTGAAGCTTTCTTT. The full variable domain, with the rest looked up from reference TRBV18 and TRBJ1-1, is NAGVMQNPRHLVRRRGQEARLRCSPMKGHSHVYWYRQLPEEGLKFMVYLQKENIIDESGMPKERFSAEFPKEGPSILRIQQVVRGDSAAYFCASSLDKNTEAFFGQGTRLTVV.

V gene TRBV13 combines with J gene TRBJ2-1; tentative D call: TRBD1 (5 bases). Germline CDR1 reads PRHDT; CDR2 reads FYEKMQ (reference sequence). The CDR3 runs to 15 residues. V lost 5 bases, J lost 3 bases, and 14 bases lay in between. The CDR3 region has the DNA TGTGCCAGCAGCCTCATCGACAGAGACTACAATGAGCAGTTCTTC. Its protein product is CASSLIDRDYNEQFF.

The V gene is TRBV11-3, the J gene TRBJ1-6; 9 nucleotides align to TRBD1. The length of the CDR3 is 14 residues. CDR1 and CDR2 from the germline V gene are SGHNT and YENEEA. V lost 8 bases, J lost 8 bases, and 7 bases stayed unmatched. The CDR3 is CASRPRTGDSPLHF. DNA of the CDR3: TGTGCCAGCCGACCAAGGACAGGGGATTCACCCCTCCACTTT.

The rearrangement links TRBV4-2 to TRBJ1-2; 8 positions match TRBD1. Germline values: CDR1 LGHNA, CDR2 YNFKEQ. This CDR3 contains 15 residues. Trimming cost V 1 base and J 8 bases; bases outside gene matches: 9. The chain's CDR3 is CASSQAGQGRGGYTF. CDR3 DNA: TGTGCCAGCAGCCAAGCCGGACAGGGTCGGGGCGGCTACACCTTC.

This chain links TRBV7-8 with TRBJ1-2, with D perhaps TRBD1 (6 bases). CDR3 length: 14 residues. The V end lost 7 bases, the J end lost 2 bases, and 14 bases lay between the germline ends. CDR1 SGHVS and CDR2 FQNEAQ come from the germline V gene. CDR3 region: CASTLGRGNYGYTF. CDR3 coding DNA: TGTGCCAGCACCTTGGGCAGGGGAAACTATGGCTACACCTTC.

V gene TRBV7-9 combines with J gene TRBJ2-7; the D is unclear. Germline V lookup: CDR1 SEHNR, CDR2 FQNEAQ (reference sequence). The ends were cut back, 5 bases at V and 5 bases at J, with 10 bases in the middle. The CDR3 totals 12 residues. The CDR3 DNA sequence: TGTGCCAGCAGCCCATCAGTGAACGAGCAGTACTTC. Translated, it gives CASSPSVNEQYF.

This clone has only a few counts. The chain uses TRBV7-2 and TRBJ1-3, with a possible D match to TRBD1 (6 bases). V lost 0 bases and J 4 bases, leaving 19 bases between the germline ends. CDR3 length: 18 amino acids. CDR1 SGHTA and CDR2 FQGNSA come from the germline V gene. CDR3 bases: TGTGCCAGCAGCTTAGCGCCATTGGGCAGGGGTAGAGGAAACACCATATATTTT. Its protein product is CASSLAPLGRGRGNTIYF.

The chain is built from TRBV30 and TRBJ1-5, with D tentatively TRBD1 (5 bases). The CDR3 consists of 14 residues. V was pared by 5 bases and J by 0 bases, with 11 bases between. The germline V gene encodes CDR1 GTSNPN and CDR2 SVGIG (reference sequence). The DNA of the CDR3 is TGTGCCTGGGGACGGGGGAATAGCAATCAGCCCCAGCATTTT. Amino acid sequence: CAWGRGNSNQPQHF.

A single count supports this clone. CDR3 in DNA: TGTGCCAGCAGTTCCGGGATGAAACTGTTTTTT. It encodes CASSSGMKLFF. The V and J genes are TRBV27 and TRBJ1-4; D call uncertain. Germline V gene sequence: CDR1 MNHEY, CDR2 SMNVEV (reference sequence). The V gene lost 4 bases and the J gene lost 11 bases, with 8 bases spanning the gap. CDR3 length: 11 residues.

The J gene is TRBJ2-3, the V gene TRBV7-9; possibly TRBD2 for D (5 bases). The germline V gene has CDR1 SEHNR and CDR2 FQNEAQ (reference sequence). This CDR3 region has 15 residues. Trimming took off 8 bases at V and 0 bases at J, with 15 bases between the two ends. The CDR3 DNA reads as TGTGCCAGCCCCCCCGGGGTCGTAAGCACAGATACGCAGTATTTT. Translating gives CASPPGVVSTDTQYF.

The genes are TRBV9 and TRBJ1-4, with 7 bases lining up with TRBD1. V lost 0 bases, J lost 6 bases, and 5 bases stayed unmatched. The CDR3 contains 15 residues. Germline V gene sequence: CDR1 SGDLS, CDR2 YYNGEE. In DNA, the CDR3 is TGTGCCAGCAGCGTAGAGGACAGGTGGGATGAAAAACTGTTTTTT. Protein: CASSVEDRWDEKLFF.

J is TRBJ2-7 and V is TRBV28; D gene ambiguous. CDR3 size: 12 residues. V was shortened by 3 bases and J by 6 bases, with 9 bases between the two germline ends. Germline values: CDR1 MDHEN, CDR2 SYDVKM. CDR3 sequence: CASSLRSSEQYF. CDR3 nucleotides: TGTGCCAGCAGTTTGCGAAGCTCCGAGCAGTACTTC.

This chain links TRBV30 with TRBJ1-3; D unclear. CDR1 is GTSNPN, CDR2 SVGIG, per germline (reference sequence). The CDR3 runs 17 residues. The V and J ends lost 4 bases and 1 base respectively, with 20 bases between them. The CDR3, as DNA: TGTGCCTGGACGAGGTCCCACGCGACCATTTCTGGAAACACCATATATTTT. Translated: CAWTRSHATISGNTIYF.

This clone was counted a single time. The chain employs TRBV18 and TRBJ1-3; D not certain. The germline V and J ends were trimmed by 0 bases and 0 bases, with 9 bases remaining between them. The CDR3 is 16 residues long. Germline loops: CDR1 KGHSH, CDR2 LQKENI. The CDR3 DNA follows: TGTGCCAGCTCACCACCGAATAGGGCCTCTGGAAACACCATATATTTT. Amino acids: CASSPPNRASGNTIYF.

In its sample, this clone was seen a few times. For the CDR3, the DNA is TGTGCCAGCAGCGACTCACAGGGGGCAGGTTCACCCCTCCACTTT. This gives the protein CASSDSQGAGSPLHF. V usage is TRBV7-9 and J usage is TRBJ1-6, with TRBD1 matching over 9 bases. The CDR3 covers 15 residues. Trimming took 5 bases from V and 9 from J; bases not matched to a gene: 8. Germline lookup yields CDR1 SEHNR and CDR2 FQNEAQ (reference sequence).

This chain links TRBV27 with TRBJ2-1; TRBD1 or TRBD2 may be the D gene (5 bases each). Trimming left V 6 bases short and J 1 base short, with 16 bases between. Germline-derived CDR1 and CDR2 are MNHEY and SMNVEV (reference sequence). This CDR3 contains 16 residues. The CDR3 spells CASSLPGPASYNEQFF. In nucleotides, the CDR3 is TGTGCCAGCAGCCTACCGGGGCCAGCTTCCTACAATGAGCAGTTCTTC.

The chain employs TRBV7-8 and TRBJ2-5; TRBD2 matches 7 bases. CDR3 length: 15 amino acids. V shed 5 bases, J shed 5 bases, and the junction held 11 bases outside the gene matches. Germline V gene lookup returns CDR1 SGHVS and CDR2 FQNEAQ. This chain's CDR3 is CASSPLGGPEETQYF. The CDR3 nucleotides are TGTGCCAGCAGCCCCCTGGGAGGGCCAGAGGAGACCCAGTACTTC.

The rearrangement links TRBV20-1 to TRBJ2-4; 10 positions agree with TRBD2. Germline V gene lookup returns CDR1 DFQATT and CDR2 SNEGSKA (reference sequence). V dropped 3 bases and J dropped 1; count of bases not matched to a gene: 9. The CDR3 runs to 17 residues. The CDR3 DNA is TGCAGTGCTAGTAGCCTAGCGGGAGCGTCGGCCAAAAACATTCAGTACTTC. This translates into CSASSLAGASAKNIQYF.

The genes are TRBV14 and TRBJ1-4, with D unclear. The CDR3 consists of 17 residues. Germline V CDR1 and CDR2: SGHDN, FVKESK. V lost 0 bases to trimming and J lost 0 bases, with 11 bases between them. The CDR3: CASSQDLGSPTNEKLFF. The DNA for the CDR3 is TGTGCCAGCAGCCAAGATCTAGGCAGCCCAACTAATGAAAAACTGTTTTTT.

V gene TRBV12-3 or TRBV12-4 combines with J gene TRBJ2-5; D remains unclear. V was clipped by 3 bases and J by 5 bases, with 4 bases between them. CDR3 size: 11 residues. The CDR3 nucleotides are TGTGCCAGCAGTTTTACGGAGACCCAGTACTTC. It is translated as CASSFTETQYF.

The chain has TRBV10-3 and TRBJ1-1, with a weak D call TRBD1 (6 bases). This CDR3 is 14 amino acids long. Germline V lookup: CDR1 ENHRY, CDR2 SYGVKD. Trimming removed 10 bases at V and 0 bases at J, with 15 bases between. CDR3 amino acids: CATKGDRMNTEAFF. CDR3 sequence (DNA): TGTGCCACTAAGGGGGACCGGATGAACACTGAAGCTTTCTTT.

A note on this clone: The same CDR3 arises from other DNA sequences in this sample as well. CDR3 amino acids: CAWSVRGGYTF. Written as DNA, the CDR3 is TGTGCCTGGAGTGTTAGGGGTGGCTACACCTTC. The rearrangement links TRBV30 to TRBJ1-2; D possibly corresponds to TRBD1 (5 bases). Trimming pared 0 bases from V and 7 bases from J, leaving 6 bases between. This CDR3 is built from 11 residues. CDR1 and CDR2 from the germline V gene are GTSNPN and SVGIG (reference sequence).

This clone was observed once. The chain carries TRBV11-2 and TRBJ2-3, with TRBD2 matching 9 bases. V shed 3 bases and J 0 bases; nucleotides not matched to a gene: 7. Germline lookup yields CDR1 SGHAT and CDR2 FQNNGV. The CDR3 consists of 17 residues. The CDR3 protein is CASSFPSGVPSTDTQYF. The CDR3 DNA reads as TGTGCCAGCAGCTTCCCTAGCGGGGTTCCTAGCACAGATACGCAGTATTTT.